This T cell receptor (beta chain) is from a study of blood T cell repertoires in COVID-19. The data were produced by immunoSEQ multiplex PCR, yet TCRdb's version contains in-frame clones alone and is incomplete. The sample gives 85,000 to 90,000 clones, around 86% of which show up once; around 1% is in the top ten. The sequenced material came from peripheral blood. The source of this sequence is a human donor in a cohort sampled during active COVID-19.

In nucleotides, the CDR3 is TGTGCCAGCAGTCCTCAAGGGGGTAACTATGGCTACACCTTC. Its protein is CASSPQGGNYGYTF. This chain links TRBV28 with TRBJ1-2; TRBD1 is a possible D gene (6 bases). Germline V gene sequence: CDR1 MDHEN, CDR2 SYDVKM. This CDR3 spans 14 amino acids. The ends were cut back, 5 bases at V and 1 base at J, with 11 bases in the middle.